Shown below are 19 T cell receptor beta chains from a single sample sequenced in a study of T cell responses to AZD1222 COVID-19 vaccine. TCRdb's copy holds only in-frame clones and misses some; the assay was immunoSEQ multiplex PCR. Of around 88,000 clones listed, nearly 90% are singletons. This specimen was peripheral blood, taken on day 0 of MenACWY control vaccination. The receptors originated from an adult in good health.

This chain links TRBV19 with TRBJ1-4; D ambiguous. Germline V CDR1 and CDR2: LNHDA, SQIVND (reference sequence). CDR3 length: 13 residues. Trimming cost V 9 bases and J 3 bases, with 11 bases left between them. This CDR3 reads CASRFGSNEKLFF. CDR3 DNA sequence: TGTGCCAGCCGGTTCGGGTCTAATGAAAAACTGTTTTTT. Complete variable domain (other parts from reference TRBV19 and TRBJ1-4): DGGITQSPKYLFRKEGQNVTLSCEQNLNHDAMYWYRQDPGQGLRLIYYSQIVNDFQKGDIAEGYSVSREKKESFPLTVTSAQKNPTAFYLCASRFGSNEKLFFGSGTQLSVL.

The genes are TRBV5-1 and TRBJ2-3, with 8 bases that match TRBD2. Germline trimming cut 4 bases from V and 4 bases from J; bases unmatched to any gene: 14. Germline lookup yields CDR1 SGHRS and CDR2 YFSETQ. The CDR3 has 17 residues. CDR3 sequence (DNA): TGCGCCAGCAGCCCAAATCCCAGCGGGGGAGGCGCAGATACGCAGTATTTT. Amino acids: CASSPNPSGGGADTQYF. Complete variable domain (other parts from reference TRBV5-1 and TRBJ2-3): KAGVTQTPRYLIKTRGQQVTLSCSPISGHRSVSWYQQTPGQGLQFLFEYFSETQRNKGNFPGRFSGRQFSNSRSEMNVSTLELGDSALYLCASSPNPSGGGADTQYFGPGTRLTVL.

The chain recombines TRBV4-2 with TRBJ2-7, with D maybe TRBD2 (6 bases). CDR3 length: 16 amino acids. Germline CDR1 and CDR2: LGHNA and YNFKEQ. V lost 1 base and J lost 0, with 13 bases in between. CDR3 DNA sequence: TGTGCCAGCAGCCAAGGGTGGGAGGCCAGCTCCTACGAGCAGTACTTC. Amino acid sequence: CASSQGWEASSYEQYF.

This chain joins TRBV7-2 and TRBJ2-1, with D perhaps being TRBD1 or TRBD2 (6 bases each). Germline V gene sequence: CDR1 SGHTA, CDR2 FQGNSA. The V end was cut by 5 bases, the J end by 2 bases, with 7 bases between. The CDR3 spans 13 residues. In DNA, the CDR3 is TGTGCCAGCAGCGGGGGGCCCTACAATGAGCAGTTCTTC. Translated, it gives CASSGGPYNEQFF.

J is TRBJ1-6 and V is TRBV7-2, with D unresolved. CDR1 and CDR2 (germline): SGHTA, FQGNSA. The CDR3 sequence is 16 residues long. Trimming stripped 4 bases from V and 0 bases from J, with 10 bases between. This chain's CDR3 is CASSSRSVSYNSPLHF. The CDR3 bases are TGTGCCAGCAGCTCGAGGTCAGTCTCCTATAATTCACCCCTCCACTTT.

The rearrangement joins TRBV7-2 to TRBJ2-5, with 10 bases matching TRBD2. Germline V CDR1 and CDR2: SGHTA, FQGNSA. The CDR3 runs 16 residues. Trimming removed 1 base from V and 5 bases from J; junction bases left unmatched: 7. Here the CDR3 reads CASSLELAGSWETQYF. CDR3 DNA: TGTGCCAGCAGCTTAGAACTAGCGGGGAGTTGGGAGACCCAGTACTTC.

On this clone: Sequence at one end of the junction differs from germline and may be a read error. The chain couples TRBV7-7 to TRBJ2-1; D unclear. Looked up from germline, CDR1 is SSHAT and CDR2 is FNYEAQ (reference sequence). The CDR3 length is 13 residues. CDR3 residues: CASSPARYNEQFF. CDR3 nucleotides: TGTGCTAGCAGCCCCGCTAGGTACAATGAGCAGTTCTTC.

The CDR3 region is CASAGTARSPFYGYTF. The CDR3 bases are TGTGCCAGTGCCGGGACAGCAAGAAGTCCTTTCTATGGCTACACCTTC. The genes are TRBV19 and TRBJ1-2, with 7 nucleotides matching TRBD1. V trimming: 8 bases; J trimming: 4 bases; junction bases outside the gene matches: 16. Germline V gene data show CDR1 as LNHDA and CDR2 as SQIVND (reference sequence). This CDR3 region has 16 residues.

V and J are TRBV3-1 (or the pseudogene TRBV3-2) and TRBJ1-4; 9 bases are shared with TRBD1. Unmatched junction bases numbered 5, after V lost 1 base and J lost 5 bases. This CDR3 spans 16 amino acids. The V gene's germline CDR1 is LGHDT and CDR2 YNNKEL (reference sequence). DNA of the CDR3: TGTGCCAGCAGCCAAGGGTTGGGGACAGGGAATGAAAAACTGTTTTTT. Translated: CASSQGLGTGNEKLFF.

The chain is built from TRBV2 and TRBJ1-5; 7 bases match TRBD1. The J segment lost 3 bases and the V segment lost 3 bases, leaving 5 bases of the junction unmatched. The CDR3 is 15 residues long. Germline V gene lookup returns CDR1 SNHLY and CDR2 FYNNEI. CDR3 in amino acids: CASSERTGLNQPQHF. As DNA, the CDR3 is TGTGCCAGCAGTGAGAGGACAGGACTCAATCAGCCCCAGCATTTT.

This clone was counted only a few times. The V gene is TRBV4-3, the J gene TRBJ2-5; possible D gene TRBD1, 5 bases. The CDR3 sequence is 16 residues long. The V and J ends lost 0 bases and 2 bases respectively, with 13 bases between them. Germline CDR1 is LGHNA and CDR2 is YSLEER. The CDR3 reads CASSQDRGTGQETQYF. The CDR3 DNA is TGCGCCAGCAGCCAAGATCGCGGAACAGGACAAGAGACCCAGTACTTC.

The gene calls are TRBV9 and TRBJ1-4, with 7 bases aligning to TRBD1. Trimming took 0 bases from V and 8 from J; bases not matched to a gene: 7. Per germline, CDR1 SGDLS and CDR2 YYNGEE. CDR3 length equals 15 residues. Written as DNA, the CDR3 is TGTGCCAGCAGCGTAGCCGGGACAGCGTGGGAAAAACTGTTTTTT. It is translated as CASSVAGTAWEKLFF.

J is TRBJ1-1 and V is TRBV5-4, with a weak D call TRBD1 (6 bases). CDR1 is SGHNT, CDR2 YYREEE, per germline (reference sequence). V lost 2 bases to trimming and J lost 0 bases, with 8 bases between them. The CDR3 loop spans 14 amino acids. The CDR3 DNA reads TGTGCCAGCAGCTTTGGGGGGCTGAACACTGAAGCTTTCTTT. It yields the protein CASSFGGLNTEAFF.

In this sample, this clone turned up once. The chain combines TRBV19 with TRBJ1-2; TRBD1 matches at 7 bases. Germline trimming cut 2 bases from V and 4 bases from J; bases unmatched to any gene: 10. This CDR3 contains 16 residues. CDR1 and CDR2 from the germline V gene are LNHDA and SQIVND (reference sequence). CDR3: CASSISPTGQPYGYTF. For the CDR3, the DNA is TGTGCCAGTAGTATATCCCCAACGGGACAGCCCTATGGCTACACCTTC.

This clone was recorded only once. The chain's CDR3 is CASSGLPLAGSGELFF. DNA for the CDR3: TGCGCCAGCAGTGGATTGCCTCTAGCGGGGTCCGGGGAGCTGTTTTTT. This chain connects TRBV10-2 to TRBJ2-2, with 9 bases that match TRBD2. Germline assignment: CDR1 WSHSY and CDR2 SAAADI. This CDR3 comprises 16 residues. V shed 4 bases and J 6 bases; nucleotides not matched to a gene: 9.

V and J are TRBV29-1 and TRBJ2-3, with TRBD2 identical over 8 bases. V gave up 3 bases and J gave up 2 bases; unmatched junction bases: 7. This CDR3 comprises 15 residues. Looked up from germline, CDR1 is SQVTM and CDR2 is ANQGSEA. This CDR3 is CSVDVGRGVTDTQYF. CDR3 coding DNA: TGCAGCGTTGATGTCGGGCGGGGGGTCACAGATACGCAGTATTTT.

The chain links TRBV7-8 to TRBJ2-3, with TRBD2 matching 10 bases. V shed 3 bases, J shed 4 bases, and the junction held 1 base outside the gene matches. Germline V gene data show CDR1 as SGHVS and CDR2 as FQNEAQ. This CDR3 contains 14 residues. CDR3 DNA: TGTGCCAGCAGCTTTGGACTAGCGGCAGATACGCAGTATTTT. It specifies CASSFGLAADTQYF.

In the case of this clone: This sample also contains other DNA sequences that code for the same CDR3. The chain links TRBV29-1 to TRBJ2-3, with D hard to call. CDR1 SQVTM and CDR2 ANQGSEA come from the germline V gene. This CDR3 has 10 residues. Trimming took off 6 bases at V and 6 bases at J, with 7 bases between the two ends. CDR3 DNA: TGCAGCGTAGGGATCGATACGCAGTATTTT. This translates into CSVGIDTQYF.

The J gene is TRBJ2-1, the V gene TRBV10-3; no reliable D call. Trimming shortened V by 8 bases and J by 1 base, and 12 bases separated the two germline ends. The germline V gene has CDR1 ENHRY and CDR2 SYGVKD. The CDR3 is made up of 14 amino acids. The CDR3 region is CAISGEYSYNEQFF. The CDR3, as DNA: TGTGCCATCTCCGGCGAGTATTCCTACAATGAGCAGTTCTTC.